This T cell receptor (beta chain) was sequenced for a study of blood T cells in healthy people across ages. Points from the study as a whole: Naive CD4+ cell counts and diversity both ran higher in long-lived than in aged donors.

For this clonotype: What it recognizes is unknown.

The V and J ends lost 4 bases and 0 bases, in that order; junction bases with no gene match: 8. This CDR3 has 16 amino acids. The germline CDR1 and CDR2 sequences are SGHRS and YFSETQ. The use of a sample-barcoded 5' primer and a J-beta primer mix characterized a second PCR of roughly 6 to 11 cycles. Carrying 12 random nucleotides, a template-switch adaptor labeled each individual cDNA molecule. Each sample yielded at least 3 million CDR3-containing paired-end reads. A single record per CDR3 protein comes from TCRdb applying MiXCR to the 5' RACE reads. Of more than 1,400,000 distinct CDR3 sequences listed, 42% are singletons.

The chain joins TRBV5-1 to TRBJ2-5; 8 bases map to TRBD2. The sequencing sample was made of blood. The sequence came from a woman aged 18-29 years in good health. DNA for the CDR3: TGCGCCAGCAGCCGGGGGGGACTAGAGTACCAAGAGACCCAGTACTTC. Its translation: CASSRGGLEYQETQYF.